The sample holds a few counts of the clone carrying this T cell receptor beta chain. The target antigen is unknown. This sample was taken from a study of post-analysis software for immune sequencing data. Study-wide points: Significantly decreased normalized Chao1 diversity was recorded for multiple sclerosis patients relative to controls. Controls had lower frequencies than patients of 4 or 5 TRBV segments, which included TRBV5-6, TRBV5-1 and TRBV20-1.

Per the germline V gene, CDR1 is DFQATT and CDR2 is SNEGSKA (reference sequence). The CDR3 has 16 amino acids. J was trimmed by 1 base and V by 0 bases; bases with no gene match: 6. Libraries were made from TCR beta cDNA, and they carried unique molecular identifiers. TCRdb analysed the PCR reads with MiXCR anew, one entry per CDR3 protein. In the table there are about 380,000 distinct CDR3 sequences, roughly 35% of which are singletons. This clonotype originated in a girl between 10 and 17 years old with multiple sclerosis. This sequence joins TRBV20-1 and TRBJ2-4; 7 bases fit TRBD1. Input material: blood. The chain's CDR3 is CSAREQGFSAKNIQYF. The CDR3 region has the DNA TGCAGTGCTAGAGAACAGGGGTTTTCGGCCAAAAACATTCAGTACTTC.